The 32 T cell receptor beta chains in this list originate from one sample, sequenced in a study of blood T cell repertoires in COVID-19. Assay: immunoSEQ multiplex PCR; the TCRdb copy retains only in-frame clones and omits some. This sample has roughly 54,000 clones, with 90% to 95% found just once. Sequencing input: peripheral blood. The receptor set was obtained from a man aged 50-59 years with acute or convalescent COVID-19.

J is TRBJ1-5 and V is TRBV19; 7 nucleotides align to TRBD1. V dropped 4 bases and J dropped 0; count of bases not matched to a gene: 12. Germline CDR1 reads LNHDA; CDR2 reads SQIVND (reference sequence). The CDR3 is made up of 18 amino acids. The DNA of the CDR3 is TGTGCCAGTAGTAGCACGACAGGGCTAGTGTATAGCAATCAGCCCCAGCATTTT. It yields the protein CASSSTTGLVYSNQPQHF. The whole variable domain, filled in from reference TRBV19 and TRBJ1-5, reads DGGITQSPKYLFRKEGQNVTLSCEQNLNHDAMYWYRQDPGQGLRLIYYSQIVNDFQKGDIAEGYSVSREKKESFPLTVTSAQKNPTAFYLCASSSTTGLVYSNQPQHFGDGTRLSIL.

The chain has TRBV7-2 and TRBJ2-7; D unresolved. Trimming took off 2 bases at V and 4 bases at J, with 9 bases between the two ends. The CDR3 covers 13 residues. Germline CDR1 and CDR2: SGHTA and FQGNSA. CDR3 sequence reads: CASSLRSRYEQYF. The CDR3 DNA reads as TGTGCCAGCAGCTTAAGAAGCAGGTACGAGCAGTACTTC.

This clone was seen a single time. The chain recombines TRBV11-2 with TRBJ1-1, with D perhaps matching TRBD1 (5 bases). Looked up from germline, CDR1 is SGHAT and CDR2 is FQNNGV. CDR3 length: 13 residues. The ends were cut back, 3 bases at V and 0 bases at J, with 5 bases in the middle. The CDR3 reads CASSLTVNTEAFF. DNA for the CDR3: TGTGCCAGCAGCTTGACAGTGAACACTGAAGCTTTCTTT.

The chain employs TRBV19 and TRBJ2-1, with 8 bases fitting TRBD2. Trimming cost V 4 bases and J 5 bases; bases outside gene matches: 7. The CDR3 totals 15 residues. From germline, CDR1 is LNHDA and CDR2 SQIVND (reference sequence). DNA for the CDR3: TGTGCCAGTAGTACCAGCGGGAGTTACGACAATGAGCAGTTCTTC. Its translation: CASSTSGSYDNEQFF.

The chain carries TRBV5-1 and TRBJ2-6, with D tentatively TRBD2 (6 bases). CDR1 and CDR2 (germline): SGHRS, YFSETQ. V lost 8 bases and J lost 0, with 21 bases in between. The CDR3 length is 18 residues. CDR3 loop: CASSTGLEGLSGANVLTF. CDR3 sequence (DNA): TGCGCCAGTTCTACGGGACTCGAGGGGCTCTCTGGGGCCAACGTCCTGACTTTC.

The J gene is TRBJ2-7, the V gene TRBV5-6; maybe TRBD1 (5 bases). The germline gives CDR1 SGHDT, CDR2 YYEEEE. This CDR3 region has 13 residues. Trimming stripped 0 bases from V and 6 bases from J, with 10 bases between. The CDR3 is CASSLGRVGEQYF. DNA of the CDR3: TGTGCCAGCAGCTTGGGCAGGGTAGGCGAGCAGTACTTC. Drawing the rest from reference TRBV5-6 and TRBJ2-7, the complete variable domain is DAGVTQSPTHLIKTRGQQVTLRCSPKSGHDTVSWYQQALGQGPQFIFQYYEEEERQRGNFPDRFSGHQFPNYSSELNVNALLLGDSALYLCASSLGRVGEQYFGPGTRLTVT.

The chain carries TRBV6-2 or TRBV6-3 and TRBJ2-5, with unresolved D. Trimming removed 4 bases from V and 1 base from J, with 4 bases in between. Germline loops: CDR1 MNHEY, CDR2 SVGEGT. The CDR3 is 12 residues long. The CDR3 loop is CASSSVQETQYF. Written as DNA, the CDR3 is TGTGCCAGCAGTTCGGTCCAAGAGACCCAGTACTTC.

The V call is TRBV11-3, the J call TRBJ1-1; D may be TRBD1 (6 bases). CDR1 SGHNT and CDR2 YENEEA come from the germline V gene. The V end was cut by 5 bases, the J end by 1 base, with 8 bases between. The CDR3 runs 13 residues. CDR3 sequence reads: CASSTRGNTEAFF. The CDR3 DNA sequence: TGTGCCAGCAGCACCAGGGGGAACACTGAAGCTTTCTTT.

The chain uses TRBV2 and TRBJ1-5; TRBD1 might be the D (6 bases). The CDR3 has 13 amino acids. Germline V gives CDR1 SNHLY, CDR2 FYNNEI. The ends were cut back, 5 bases at V and 7 bases at J, with 12 bases in the middle. CDR3 nucleotides: TGTGCCAGCAGTAGTACCCAGGGGCAGCCCCAGCATTTT. It is translated as CASSSTQGQPQHF.

The chain is built from TRBV7-2 and TRBJ2-7, with 8 bases that match TRBD2. The length of the CDR3 is 14 residues. The germline CDR1 and CDR2 sequences are SGHTA and FQGNSA. V was clipped by 3 bases and J by 7 bases; unmatched bases: 8. CDR3 sequence reads: CASSFSGTGVEQYF. CDR3 nucleotides: TGTGCCAGCAGCTTTAGCGGGACCGGAGTGGAGCAGTACTTC.

This clone occurred a few times. The chain recombines TRBV10-3 with TRBJ2-7; 11 nucleotides align to TRBD2. The CDR3 is 16 residues long. The germline gives CDR1 ENHRY, CDR2 SYGVKD. J lost 0 bases, V lost 0 bases, and 1 base had no gene match. CDR3 sequence (DNA): TGTGCCATCAGTGAGTCGACTAGCGGGATCTCCTACGAGCAGTACTTC. Translating it yields CAISESTSGISYEQYF.

This clone has only one observation. The chain joins TRBV11-1 to TRBJ2-1; maybe TRBD2 (5 bases). Deletions cut 7 bases from V and 3 bases from J, with 16 bases between. CDR1 and CDR2 (germline): SGHAT, FQDESV (reference sequence). The length of the CDR3 is 15 residues. The CDR3 reads CASTLGAEFYNEQFF. CDR3 in DNA: TGTGCCAGCACCCTCGGAGCGGAGTTCTACAATGAGCAGTTCTTC.

CDR3 in amino acids: CASSGGTSGQETQYF. The CDR3 DNA follows: TGCGCCAGCAGCGGGGGGACTAGCGGCCAAGAGACCCAGTACTTC. The rearrangement uses TRBV5-1 and TRBJ2-5, with 11 bases lining up with TRBD2. Germline V lookup: CDR1 SGHRS, CDR2 YFSETQ. The CDR3 loop spans 15 amino acids. V lost 4 bases, J lost 1 base, and 3 bases stayed unmatched.

V and J are TRBV27 and TRBJ2-5; 8 nucleotides agree with TRBD1. This CDR3 comprises 18 residues. V dropped 2 bases and J dropped 3; count of bases not matched to a gene: 14. The germline gives CDR1 MNHEY, CDR2 SMNVEV (reference sequence). CDR3 region: CASSLKGARDRRKETQYF. The DNA of the CDR3 is TGTGCCAGCAGTTTAAAGGGGGCCCGGGACAGGCGAAAAGAGACCCAGTACTTC.

The chain combines TRBV5-1 with TRBJ2-7; TRBD2 matches at 14 bases. The CDR3 is 19 residues long. The J segment lost 5 bases and the V segment lost 4 bases, leaving 17 bases of the junction unmatched. CDR1 SGHRS and CDR2 YFSETQ come from the germline V gene. This CDR3 is CASSRWTSGRWDRTNEQYF. CDR3 sequence (DNA): TGCGCCAGCAGCCGATGGACTAGCGGGAGGTGGGATAGGACGAACGAGCAGTACTTC.

This sequence joins TRBV5-1 and TRBJ2-3; D is uncertain. Trimming removed 3 bases from V and 1 base from J, with 12 bases in between. The CDR3 runs to 15 residues. CDR1 SGHRS and CDR2 YFSETQ come from the germline V gene. The CDR3 protein is CASSSRTRGTDTQYF. The CDR3 region has the DNA TGCGCCAGCAGCTCACGAACTCGCGGCACAGATACGCAGTATTTT. Full variable domain (remainder filled in from reference TRBV5-1 and TRBJ2-3): KAGVTQTPRYLIKTRGQQVTLSCSPISGHRSVSWYQQTPGQGLQFLFEYFSETQRNKGNFPGRFSGRQFSNSRSEMNVSTLELGDSALYLCASSSRTRGTDTQYFGPGTRLTVL.

This clone was detected once. The rearrangement links TRBV5-1 to TRBJ2-3; a possible D gene is TRBD2 (5 bases). Trimming cost V 4 bases and J 0 bases, with 9 bases left between them. Germline CDR1 and CDR2: SGHRS and YFSETQ. This CDR3 has 14 residues. CDR3 bases: TGCGCCAGCAGCCCGGACTGGAGCACAGATACGCAGTATTTT. Translation gives CASSPDWSTDTQYF. The variable domain in full, with the rest retrieved from reference TRBV5-1 and TRBJ2-3, is KAGVTQTPRYLIKTRGQQVTLSCSPISGHRSVSWYQQTPGQGLQFLFEYFSETQRNKGNFPGRFSGRQFSNSRSEMNVSTLELGDSALYLCASSPDWSTDTQYFGPGTRLTVL.

The V call is TRBV3-1 (or the pseudogene TRBV3-2), the J call TRBJ1-3; weak D call: TRBD1 (5 bases). Deletions cut 4 bases from V and 3 bases from J, with 16 bases between. Germline V lookup: CDR1 LGHDT, CDR2 YNNKEL (reference sequence). The CDR3 loop spans 16 amino acids. DNA of the CDR3: TGTGCCAGCAGCCCCCAGAGGGCGGGGGGTGGAAACACCATATATTTT. Its protein product is CASSPQRAGGGNTIYF.

The chain joins TRBV9 to TRBJ1-2; 10 bases align to TRBD1. Germline CDR1 and CDR2: SGDLS and YYNGEE. V lost 3 bases to trimming and J lost 4 bases; unmatched junction nucleotides: 9. This CDR3 is 16 amino acids long. CDR3 region: CASSATWGQGPYGYTF. The CDR3, as DNA: TGTGCCAGCAGCGCTACCTGGGGACAGGGGCCCTATGGCTACACCTTC.

The CDR3 protein is CASSLGGPGGTQYF. CDR3 DNA sequence: TGTGCCAGCAGTTTAGGTGGTCCGGGGGGGACCCAGTACTTC. V is TRBV27 and J is TRBJ2-5; TRBD2 matches at 7 bases. The germline gives CDR1 MNHEY, CDR2 SMNVEV (reference sequence). After removal of 2 bases from V and 7 bases from J, the junction contained 7 bases not matched to a gene. This CDR3 is 14 amino acids long.

The V gene is TRBV7-2, the J gene TRBJ1-5, with TRBD1 matching over 8 bases. Germline V lookup: CDR1 SGHTA, CDR2 FQGNSA. This CDR3 has 14 residues. The V segment lost 3 bases and the J segment 7 bases; nucleotides outside the gene matches: 5. The CDR3 region is CASSFGQGRQPQHF. In nucleotides, the CDR3 is TGTGCCAGCAGCTTCGGACAGGGCAGACAGCCCCAGCATTTT.

The V and J genes are TRBV30 and TRBJ2-1, with 10 bases identical to TRBD2. CDR3 size: 15 residues. The germline V gene encodes CDR1 GTSNPN and CDR2 SVGIG (reference sequence). The ends lost 5 bases at V and 8 bases at J; junction bases unmatched: 12. CDR3 coding DNA: TGTGCCTGGTCCCTAGCGGGAGCCCTTCTAGATGAGCAGTTCTTC. Protein: CAWSLAGALLDEQFF.

The V call is TRBV30, the J call TRBJ1-6, with 9 positions matching TRBD1. Germline CDR1 GTSNPN, CDR2 SVGIG (reference sequence). V lost 4 bases to trimming and J lost 6 bases; unmatched junction nucleotides: 4. The CDR3 has 14 residues. The CDR3 here is CAWNRDRANSPLHF. The DNA of the CDR3 is TGTGCCTGGAACCGGGACAGGGCTAATTCACCCCTCCACTTT.

The rearrangement joins TRBV28 to TRBJ2-7; 9 bases align to TRBD2. The CDR3 runs 17 residues. Germline-derived CDR1 and CDR2 are MDHEN and SYDVKM. The junction had 12 bases not matched to a gene; V was cut back by 3 bases and J by 3 bases. The CDR3 region has the DNA TGTGCCAGCAGTTTTAGGTCGGGGCTAGCGGGAAACTACGAGCAGTACTTC. Protein sequence: CASSFRSGLAGNYEQYF.

The rearrangement links TRBV19 to TRBJ2-1; 11 nucleotides align to TRBD2. V dropped 8 bases and J dropped 1; count of bases not matched to a gene: 1. CDR1 and CDR2 (germline): LNHDA, SQIVND (reference sequence). The CDR3 is 14 amino acids. CDR3 residues: CASASGRSYNEQFF. CDR3 in DNA: TGTGCCAGTGCTAGCGGGAGGTCCTACAATGAGCAGTTCTTC.

The chain carries TRBV4-1 and TRBJ1-4, with D perhaps TRBD1 (6 bases). The V end lost 1 base, the J end lost 3 bases, and 9 bases lay between the germline ends. The germline V gene has CDR1 MGHRA and CDR2 YSYEKL. This CDR3 is 15 amino acids long. The CDR3 DNA is TGCGCCAGCAGCCAAGCGCAGGGGTCTAATGAAAAACTGTTTTTT. Protein product: CASSQAQGSNEKLFF.

Written as DNA, the CDR3 is TGTGCCAGCAGTAATACCGGGACAGGGGGGTTGGAGACCCAGTACTTC. Protein product: CASSNTGTGGLETQYF. The J gene is TRBJ2-5, the V gene TRBV6-6, with 11 bases lining up with TRBD1. Germline V gives CDR1 MNHNY, CDR2 SVGAGI (reference sequence). The CDR3 runs 16 residues. V was pared by 5 bases and J by 5 bases, with 10 bases of the junction left unmatched.

V is TRBV4-1 and J is TRBJ1-3, with D possibly being TRBD1 (6 bases). CDR1 and CDR2 from the germline V gene are MGHRA and YSYEKL. There are 18 residues in the CDR3. Trimming left V 2 bases short and J 0 bases short, with 17 bases between. The CDR3 region has the DNA TGCGCCAGCAGCCAACTACAGGGCACCGCGATCTCTGGAAACACCATATATTTT. The encoded protein is CASSQLQGTAISGNTIYF.

This clone was picked up one time. V gene TRBV15 combines with J gene TRBJ2-4; 9 bases are a match to TRBD1. J was trimmed by 7 bases and V by 8 bases; bases with no gene match: 12. This CDR3 comprises 15 residues. Germline loops: CDR1 LNHNV, CDR2 YYDKDF (reference sequence). Here the CDR3 reads CATHLAGTGTNIQYF. The CDR3 DNA reads TGTGCCACCCATCTAGCCGGGACAGGGACCAACATTCAGTACTTC.

This clone occurred a few times. The chain carries TRBV18 and TRBJ2-7, with unresolved D. Trimming took off 5 bases at V and 4 bases at J, with 6 bases between the two ends. The CDR3 extends over 11 amino acids. Germline CDR1 reads KGHSH; CDR2 reads LQKENI. The CDR3 nucleotides read TGTGCCAGCTCAGGCAGTTACGAGCAGTACTTC. This sequence encodes CASSGSYEQYF.

The gene calls are TRBV5-1 and TRBJ1-6; D not certain. Trimming shortened V by 0 bases and J by 5 bases, and 6 bases separated the two germline ends. The CDR3 runs to 14 residues. The V gene's germline CDR1 is SGHRS and CDR2 YFSETQ. This chain's CDR3 is CASSLVPDNSPLHF. The CDR3 DNA sequence: TGCGCCAGCAGCTTGGTCCCAGATAATTCACCCCTCCACTTT.

J is TRBJ1-1 and V is TRBV12-3 or TRBV12-4; D ambiguous. V was shortened by 6 bases and J by 11 bases, with 19 bases between the two germline ends. The CDR3 is made up of 13 amino acids. CDR3 sequence reads: CASRTRKNVLAFF. CDR3 sequence (DNA): TGTGCCAGCAGGACACGGAAGAATGTACTCGCTTTCTTT.